Following are 5 T cell receptor beta chains from one sample sequenced in a study of response to subunit inactivated influenza vaccine (dated by TCRdb to the late 2010s). Library prep was done by RT-PCR. Sequenced using an Illumina HiSeq 2500. TCRdb reprocessed the public reads (quality trimming at Q25 with fastp, clone calling with MiXCR) and kept in-frame beta chains. CDR3 protein sequences are deduplicated, and each keeps its most common genes and DNA. The table for this sample lists about 580,000 distinct CDR3 sequences; 13% to 15% of them were counted only once. 8.5% to 14% of the sample is in the top ten clones. The material was PBMCs from blood, obtained approximately 12 days after vaccination. The source of these receptors is a man aged 50 to 59 who received an inactivated influenza vaccine. Donor details come from another sample of the same person, matched by shared clones.

The chain is built from TRBV5-8 and TRBJ1-2; no clear D gene. The CDR3 runs 14 residues. The ends were cut back, 0 bases at V and 5 bases at J, with 11 bases in the middle. Per the germline V gene, CDR1 is SGHTS and CDR2 is YDEGEE. CDR3 bases: TGTGCCAGCAGCTTGGCCGGGGTCGGATATGGCTACACCTTC. Its translation is CASSLAGVGYGYTF. Full variable domain (missing parts from reference TRBV5-8 and TRBJ1-2): EAGVTQSPTHLIKTRGQQATLRCSPISGHTSVYWYQQALGLGLQFLLWYDEGEERNRGNFPPRFSGRQFPNYSSELNVNALELEDSALYLCASSLAGVGYGYTFGSGTRLTVV.

There are many counts of this clonotype. V is TRBV14 and J is TRBJ2-1; TRBD2 aligns across 8 bases. CDR3 length: 16 amino acids. Unmatched junction bases numbered 4, after V lost 0 bases and J lost 3 bases. Germline V gene lookup returns CDR1 SGHDN and CDR2 FVKESK. This CDR3 reads CASSQEWRGVYNEQFF. CDR3 nucleotides: TGTGCCAGCAGCCAAGAATGGCGGGGGGTCTACAATGAGCAGTTCTTC.

This clonotype appeared a few times. The J gene is TRBJ2-5, the V gene TRBV12-3 or TRBV12-4; the D gene is possibly TRBD2 (5 bases). The V gene lost 5 bases and the J gene lost 5 bases, with 12 bases spanning the gap. CDR3 length: 13 amino acids. In DNA form, the CDR3 reads TGTGCCAGCAGTGCACTAGTTGGTGAGACCCAGTACTTC. Its protein is CASSALVGETQYF.

The chain carries TRBV7-2 and TRBJ2-3; D unclear. The CDR3 runs to 16 residues. Germline CDR1 is SGHTA and CDR2 is FQGNSA. V gave up 5 bases and J gave up 2 bases, with 17 bases separating them. CDR3: CASSPLAVRYTDTQYF. The CDR3, as DNA: TGTGCCAGCAGCCCGCTGGCCGTCAGGTACACAGATACGCAGTATTTT.

This clonotype was recorded many times. The CDR3 coding sequence is TGTGCCACCAGCAGAGAGGCAGGGAACTCTGGGGCCAACGTCCTGACTTTC. This encodes CATSREAGNSGANVLTF. V and J are TRBV15 and TRBJ2-6, with D maybe TRBD1 (5 bases). Germline lookup yields CDR1 LNHNV and CDR2 YYDKDF (reference sequence). V was cut by 0 bases and J by 0 bases, with 9 bases left in between. The CDR3 loop spans 17 amino acids.